These 13 T cell receptor beta chains originate from one sample sequenced in a study of early T cells in non-severe SARS-CoV-2 infection. TCRdb called the 5' RACE reads again in MiXCR, with one record for every CDR3 protein. Of roughly 93,000 distinct CDR3 sequences in the sample, about 14% were seen once. Sequences were obtained from whole blood. These receptors all come from an adult who was a healthcare worker with PCR-confirmed SARS-CoV-2 infection or an uninfected control (not recorded which).

The table lists this clonotype with a few counts. This sequence joins TRBV27 and TRBJ1-1, with D maybe TRBD1 (6 bases). The CDR3 sequence is 15 residues long. The germline CDR1 and CDR2 sequences are MNHEY and SMNVEV (reference sequence). The V and J ends lost 5 bases and 5 bases respectively, with 18 bases between them. Here the CDR3 DNA reads TGTGCCAGCAGTCTCAGATGGGGGGCGATGACTGAAGCTTTCTTT. It is translated as CASSLRWGAMTEAFF.

This chain joins TRBV7-6 and TRBJ2-5, with D unresolved. The CDR3 runs to 17 residues. V was trimmed by 1 base and J by 4 bases, leaving 19 bases between them. The germline V gene encodes CDR1 SGHVS and CDR2 FNYEAQ. The CDR3 nucleotides are TGTGCCAGCAGCTTAGTCCGGCTTGACTTTAAACGAGAGACCCAGTACTTC. This encodes CASSLVRLDFKRETQYF. Variable domain in full (rest from reference TRBV7-6 and TRBJ2-5): GAGVSQSPRYKVTKRGQDVALRCDPISGHVSLYWYRQALGQGPEFLTYFNYEAQQDKSGLPNDRFSAERPEGSISTLTIQRTEQRDSAMYRCASSLVRLDFKRETQYFGPGTRLLVL.

V and J are TRBV10-2 and TRBJ2-5, with TRBD1 as a possible D gene (5 bases). This CDR3 region has 13 residues. Germline CDR1 is WSHSY and CDR2 is SAAADI. V was pared by 5 bases and J by 4 bases, with 11 bases between. CDR3 coding DNA: TGCGCCAGCAGTAAGGGGCAAAGAGAGACCCAGTACTTC. Its protein product is CASSKGQRETQYF.

This clonotype has only a few counts. The chain is built from TRBV11-2 and TRBJ2-1; D is unclear. Germline CDR1 reads SGHAT; CDR2 reads FQNNGV. Trimming left V 7 bases short and J 2 bases short, with 9 bases between. This CDR3 region has 13 residues. The CDR3 protein is CASIGVTYNEQFF. Here the CDR3 DNA reads TGTGCCAGCATCGGAGTCACCTACAATGAGCAGTTCTTC.

V and J are TRBV7-6 and TRBJ2-3; D gene unclear. Trimming left V 6 bases short and J 0 bases short, with 13 bases between. CDR1 and CDR2 from the germline V gene are SGHVS and FNYEAQ. The CDR3 is 15 amino acids. Here the CDR3 reads CASRPVVTSTDTQYF. The CDR3 bases are TGTGCCAGCAGACCGGTGGTAACTAGCACAGATACGCAGTATTTT.

This clonotype was seen just once. V gene TRBV6-1 combines with J gene TRBJ2-3; perhaps TRBD1 as D (5 bases). Per germline, CDR1 MNHNS and CDR2 SASEGT. V lost 2 bases and J 3 bases, leaving 12 bases between the germline ends. The CDR3 has 15 residues. The CDR3 sequence is CASSELWGGTDTQYF. In nucleotides, the CDR3 is TGTGCCAGCAGTGAATTATGGGGCGGAACAGATACGCAGTATTTT.

This clonotype was seen a handful of times. This rearrangement joins TRBV28 to TRBJ1-2; D is uncertain. Germline values: CDR1 MDHEN, CDR2 SYDVKM. The CDR3 extends over 15 amino acids. Trimming removed 8 bases from V and 2 bases from J, with 18 bases in between. The CDR3 spells CASLSYGGGNYGYTF. The CDR3 DNA follows: TGTGCCAGCTTATCTTACGGAGGTGGGAACTATGGCTACACCTTC.

This rearrangement joins TRBV3-1 to TRBJ1-2, with 10 bases that match TRBD1. The V gene end was trimmed by 2 bases and the J gene end by 7 bases; junction bases not matched to a gene: 4. This CDR3 region has 14 residues. Germline values: CDR1 LGHDT, CDR2 YNNKEL (reference sequence). CDR3 residues: CASSQSGTGVGYTF. CDR3 coding DNA: TGTGCCAGCAGCCAATCCGGGACAGGGGTTGGCTACACCTTC.

The chain carries TRBV9 and TRBJ1-6; a possible D gene is TRBD1 (6 bases). The CDR3 consists of 16 residues. Germline CDR1 is SGDLS and CDR2 is YYNGEE. V was pared by 0 bases and J by 6 bases, with 13 bases between. DNA for the CDR3: TGTGCCAGCAGCGTAGATTTCGCCAGGGGTAATTCACCCCTCCACTTT. Its protein is CASSVDFARGNSPLHF.

The rearrangement links TRBV12-3 or TRBV12-4 to TRBJ2-2; TRBD1 agrees at 9 bases. The length of the CDR3 is 15 residues. V lost 5 bases, J lost 6 bases, and 7 bases stayed unmatched. The CDR3 reads CASSPLRDRAGELFF. The CDR3, as DNA: TGTGCCAGCAGTCCACTAAGGGACAGGGCCGGGGAGCTGTTTTTT.

Here the CDR3 reads CASSEGHSTDYTF. In DNA form, the CDR3 reads TGCGCCAGCAGCGAGGGACATTCAACCGACTACACCTTC. This chain joins TRBV5-1 and TRBJ1-2; D possibly corresponds to TRBD1 (6 bases). Germline lookup yields CDR1 SGHRS and CDR2 YFSETQ. CDR3 length: 13 amino acids. Trimming took 4 bases from V and 10 from J, leaving 17 bases between them. The whole variable domain, filled in from reference TRBV5-1 and TRBJ1-2, reads KAGVTQTPRYLIKTRGQQVTLSCSPISGHRSVSWYQQTPGQGLQFLFEYFSETQRNKGNFPGRFSGRQFSNSRSEMNVSTLELGDSALYLCASSEGHSTDYTFGSGTRLTVV.

This clonotype came up a few times. V is TRBV6-2 or TRBV6-3 and J is TRBJ2-5; 9 bases align to TRBD2. The CDR3 extends over 15 amino acids. Germline V gives CDR1 MNHEY, CDR2 SVGEGT. V shed 7 bases, J shed 2 bases, and the junction held 8 bases outside the gene matches. For the CDR3, the DNA is TGTGCCAGCACTAAAATGCGGGGGGGTCAAGAGACCCAGTACTTC. Protein product: CASTKMRGGQETQYF.

This clonotype was detected a few times. The J gene is TRBJ1-4, the V gene TRBV5-1; D remains ambiguous. There are 19 residues in the CDR3. V lost 0 bases and J lost 1, with 19 bases in between. The germline V gene encodes CDR1 SGHRS and CDR2 YFSETQ. The CDR3 protein is CASSLERRRVSGTNEKLFF. DNA of the CDR3: TGCGCCAGCAGCTTGGAACGACGTAGGGTTAGCGGAACTAATGAAAAACTGTTTTTT.